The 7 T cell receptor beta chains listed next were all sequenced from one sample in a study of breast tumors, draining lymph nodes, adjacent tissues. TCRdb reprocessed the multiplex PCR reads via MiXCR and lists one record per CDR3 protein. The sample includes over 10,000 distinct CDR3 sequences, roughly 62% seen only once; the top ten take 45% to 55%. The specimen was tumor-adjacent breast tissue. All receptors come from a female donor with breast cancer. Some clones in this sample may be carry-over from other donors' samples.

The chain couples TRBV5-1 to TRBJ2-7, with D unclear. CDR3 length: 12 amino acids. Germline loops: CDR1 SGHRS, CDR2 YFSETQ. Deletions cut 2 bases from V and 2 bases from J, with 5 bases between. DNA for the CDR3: TGCGCCAGCAGCTTAGTCGCCTACGAGCAGTACTTC. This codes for CASSLVAYEQYF.

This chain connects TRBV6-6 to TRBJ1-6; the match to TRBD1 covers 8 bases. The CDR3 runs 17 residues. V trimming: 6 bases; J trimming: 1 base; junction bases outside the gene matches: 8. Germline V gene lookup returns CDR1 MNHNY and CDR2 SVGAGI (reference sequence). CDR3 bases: TGTGCCAGCAGCGATCCCCAGGGGGCATCCTATAATTCACCCCTCCACTTT. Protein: CASSDPQGASYNSPLHF.

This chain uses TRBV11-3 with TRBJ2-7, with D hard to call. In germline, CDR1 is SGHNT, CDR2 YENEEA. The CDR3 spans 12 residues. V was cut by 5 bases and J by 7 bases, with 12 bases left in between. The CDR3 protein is CASSVDPWEQYF. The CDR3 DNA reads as TGTGCCAGCAGCGTCGATCCGTGGGAGCAGTACTTC.

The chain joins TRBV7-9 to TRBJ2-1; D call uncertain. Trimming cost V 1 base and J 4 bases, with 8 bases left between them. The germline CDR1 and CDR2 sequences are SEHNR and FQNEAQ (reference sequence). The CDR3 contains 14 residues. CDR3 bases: TGTGCCAGCAGCTTAGAAGGAGCGTACAATGAGCAGTTCTTC. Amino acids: CASSLEGAYNEQFF.

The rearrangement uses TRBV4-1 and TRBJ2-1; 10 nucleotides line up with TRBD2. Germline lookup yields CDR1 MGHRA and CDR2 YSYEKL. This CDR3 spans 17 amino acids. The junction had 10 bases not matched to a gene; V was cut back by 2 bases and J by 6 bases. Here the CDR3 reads CASSQRSERGGPNEQFF. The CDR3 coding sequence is TGCGCCAGCAGCCAAAGGAGCGAGCGGGGGGGCCCCAATGAGCAGTTCTTC.

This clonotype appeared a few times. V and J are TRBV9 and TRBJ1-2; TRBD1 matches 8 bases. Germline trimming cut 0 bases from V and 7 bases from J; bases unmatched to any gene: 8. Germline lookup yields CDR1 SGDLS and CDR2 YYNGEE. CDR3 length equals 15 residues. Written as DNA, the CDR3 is TGTGCCAGCAGCGTAGCATCGACAGGGGAGGCTGGCTACACCTTC. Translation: CASSVASTGEAGYTF.

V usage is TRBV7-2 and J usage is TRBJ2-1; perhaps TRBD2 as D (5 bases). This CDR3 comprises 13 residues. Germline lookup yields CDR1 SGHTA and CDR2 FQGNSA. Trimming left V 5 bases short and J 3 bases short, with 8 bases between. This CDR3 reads CASSNRDYNEQFF. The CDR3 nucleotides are TGTGCCAGCAGCAACCGGGACTACAATGAGCAGTTCTTC. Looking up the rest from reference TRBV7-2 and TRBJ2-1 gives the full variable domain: GAGVSQSPSNKVTEKGKDVELRCDPISGHTALYWYRQSLGQGLEFLIYFQGNSAPDKSGLPSDRFSAERTGGSVSTLTIQRTQQEDSAVYLCASSNRDYNEQFFGPGTRLTVL.